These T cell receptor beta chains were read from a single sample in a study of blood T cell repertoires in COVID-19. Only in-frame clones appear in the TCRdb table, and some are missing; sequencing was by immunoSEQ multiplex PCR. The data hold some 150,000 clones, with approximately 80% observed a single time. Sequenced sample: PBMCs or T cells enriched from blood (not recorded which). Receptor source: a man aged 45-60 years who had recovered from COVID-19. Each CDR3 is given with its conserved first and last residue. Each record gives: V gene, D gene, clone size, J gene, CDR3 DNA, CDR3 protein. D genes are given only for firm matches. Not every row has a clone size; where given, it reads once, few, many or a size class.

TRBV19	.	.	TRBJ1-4	TGTGCCAGTAGTATCGGCAGGGCCCGTAATGAAAAACTGTTTTTT	CASSIGRARNEKLFF
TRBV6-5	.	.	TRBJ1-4	TGTGCCAGCAGTTACGTCGGGGGGACTAATGAAAAACTGTTTTTT	CASSYVGGTNEKLFF
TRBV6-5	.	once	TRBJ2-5	TGTGCCACACTAAGGAGTTTTGGAGAGACCCAGTACTTC	CATLRSFGETQYF
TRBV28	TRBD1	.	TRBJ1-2	TGTGCCAGCAGTTCCGGGACAGACTATGGCTACACCTTC	CASSSGTDYGYTF
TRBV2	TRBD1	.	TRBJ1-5	TGTGCCAGCAGTGAATCAGGAGTAGGGACAGGGGGTCAGCCCCAGCATTTT	CASSESGVGTGGQPQHF
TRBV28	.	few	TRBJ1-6	TGTGCCACCTACAGGGAGACGAATTCACCCCTCCACTTT	CATYRETNSPLHF
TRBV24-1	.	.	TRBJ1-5	TGTGCCACCAGTGACCCGAATCAGCCCCAGCATTTT	CATSDPNQPQHF
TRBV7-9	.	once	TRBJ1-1	TGTGCCAGCAGCAGGGCTAGACGGGACACTGAAGCTTTCTTT	CASSRARRDTEAFF
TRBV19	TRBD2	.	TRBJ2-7	TGTGCCAGTAGTACCCGACTAGCGGGGAGACCCTACGAGCAGTACTTC	CASSTRLAGRPYEQYF
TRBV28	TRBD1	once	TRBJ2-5	TGTGCCAGCAGTTTAGGGACAGATTTACAAGAGACCCAGTACTTC	CASSLGTDLQETQYF
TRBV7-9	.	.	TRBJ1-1	TGTGCCAGCAGCCAACAGGGAAATAAGGCTGAAGCTTTCTTT	CASSQQGNKAEAFF
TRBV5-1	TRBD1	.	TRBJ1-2	TGCGCCAGCAGCGGGGGAGGGACAGGAGCTAACTATGGCTACACCTTC	CASSGGGTGANYGYTF
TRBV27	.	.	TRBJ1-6	TGTGCCAGCAGTTTTAAGAAGGTACAGGAGTCCTATAATTCACCCCTCCACTTT	CASSFKKVQESYNSPLHF
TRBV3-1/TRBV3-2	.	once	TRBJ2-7	TGTGCCAGCAGCCAAGATCGAGTTGGCTACGAGCAGTACTTC	CASSQDRVGYEQYF
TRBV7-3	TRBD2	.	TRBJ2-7	TGTGCCAGCAGCTTAGCGGGGGGCTCCTACGAGCAGTACTTC	CASSLAGGSYEQYF
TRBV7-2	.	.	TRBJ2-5	TGTGCCAGCAGCCCCGGGACTTTCAAAGAGACCCAGTACTTC	CASSPGTFKETQYF
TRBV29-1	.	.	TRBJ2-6	TGCAGCGTTGAGCAGGGAGGCCCCTCTGGGGCCAACGTCCTGACTTTC	CSVEQGGPSGANVLTF
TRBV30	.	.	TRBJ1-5	TGTGCCTGGGGTCGGGGGAACCCCAATCAGCCCCAGCATTTT	CAWGRGNPNQPQHF
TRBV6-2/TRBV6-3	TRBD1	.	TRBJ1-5	TGTGCCAGCAGTTCGACAGGGGGAGTTCAGCCCCAGCATTTT	CASSSTGGVQPQHF
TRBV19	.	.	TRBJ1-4	TGTGCCAGTAGGGACGGGAGGCACACAACTAATGAAAAACTGTTTTTT	CASRDGRHTTNEKLFF
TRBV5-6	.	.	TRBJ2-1	TGTGCCAGCAGCTTGGTTGACAGGTCCTACAATGAGCAGTTCTTC	CASSLVDRSYNEQFF
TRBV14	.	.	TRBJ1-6	TGTGCCAGCAGCCAAGACAGGGGCGTTAATTCACCCCTCCACTTT	CASSQDRGVNSPLHF
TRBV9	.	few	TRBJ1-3	TGTGCCAGCAGCGTAGCGTGGGGGGGCTATGGAAACACCATATATTTT	CASSVAWGGYGNTIYF
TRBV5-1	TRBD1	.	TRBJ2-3	TGCGCCAGCAGCAGGTCACAGGGGGCCACAGATACGCAGTATTTT	CASSRSQGATDTQYF
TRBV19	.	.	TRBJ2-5	TGTGCCAGTAGTATTTCTAGACTGCGGCTGGAGACCCAGTACTTC	CASSISRLRLETQYF
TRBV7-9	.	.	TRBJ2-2	TGTGCCAGCAGCTTAATTCAGCGGGTCGGGGAGCTGTTTTTT	CASSLIQRVGELFF
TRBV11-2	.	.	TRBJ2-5	TGTGCCAGCAGCCCGGACTTGTTGACCCAGTACTTC	CASSPDLLTQYF
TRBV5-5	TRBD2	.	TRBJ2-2	TGTGCCAGCAGCTTAGGTCCAACTAGCGGGACCGGGGAGCTGTTTTTT	CASSLGPTSGTGELFF
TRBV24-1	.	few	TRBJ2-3	TGTGCCACCAGTGATCCGGGGTTCGCAGATACGCAGTATTTT	CATSDPGFADTQYF
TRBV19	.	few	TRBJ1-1	TGTGCCAGTAGTGGTTCAGGGGTGAACACTGAAGCTTTCTTT	CASSGSGVNTEAFF
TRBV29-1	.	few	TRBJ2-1	TGCAGCGTTGCGGTAGCGCCCTACAATGAGCAGTTCTTC	CSVAVAPYNEQFF
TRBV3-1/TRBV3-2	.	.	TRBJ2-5	TGTGCCAGCAGCCAAAGAAGGGGAGGAGAGACCCAGTACTTC	CASSQRRGGETQYF
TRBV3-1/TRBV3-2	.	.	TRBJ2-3	TGTGCCAGCAGAGATCGGAGCACAGATACGCAGTATTTT	CASRDRSTDTQYF
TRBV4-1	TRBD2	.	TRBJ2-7	TGCGCCAGCAGCCAACAGGGAGGGGACTACGAGCAGTACTTC	CASSQQGGDYEQYF
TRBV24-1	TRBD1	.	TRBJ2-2	TGTGCCACCAGTGATGCCGGGACAGGGGTCACCGGGGAGCTGTTTTTT	CATSDAGTGVTGELFF
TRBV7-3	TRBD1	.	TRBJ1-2	TGTGCCAGCAGCCCAAGGGACAGGTTGGATTATGGCTACACCTTC	CASSPRDRLDYGYTF
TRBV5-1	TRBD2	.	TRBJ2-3	TGCGCCAGCAGCTCCCGACTAGCGGGGGGGCCGGGAGATACGCAGTATTTT	CASSSRLAGGPGDTQYF
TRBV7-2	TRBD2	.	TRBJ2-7	TGTGCCAGCAGCTCGAAGACTAGCGTAACCTACGAGCAGTACTTC	CASSSKTSVTYEQYF
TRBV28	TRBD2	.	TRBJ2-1	TGTGCCAGCAGGACTAGCGGGGGGGCACTAGATGAGCAGTTCTTC	CASRTSGGALDEQFF
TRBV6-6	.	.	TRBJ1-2	TGTGCCAGCAGTTACTCAGGAGGGAAATATGGCTACACCTTC	CASSYSGGKYGYTF
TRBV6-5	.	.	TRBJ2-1	TGTGCCAGCAGTTACTCGGGCGTGTCCTACAATGAGCAGTTCTTC	CASSYSGVSYNEQFF
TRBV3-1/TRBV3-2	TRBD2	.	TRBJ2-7	TGTGCCAGCAGCTATAGGGCCGGGACTAGCGGGGGGGTCGAGCAGTACTTC	CASSYRAGTSGGVEQYF
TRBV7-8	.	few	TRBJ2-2	TGTGCCAGCAGCCTGGGGGCGGGGGAGTACGCGAACACCGGGGAGCTGTTTTTT	CASSLGAGEYANTGELFF
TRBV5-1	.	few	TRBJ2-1	TGCGCCAGCAGCTTGATCCAGGGCTCCTACAATGAGCAGTTCTTC	CASSLIQGSYNEQFF
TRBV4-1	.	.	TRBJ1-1	TGCGCCAGCAGCCAAGATCAATTCAGGGGAGGGCGAACTGAAGCTTTCTTT	CASSQDQFRGGRTEAFF
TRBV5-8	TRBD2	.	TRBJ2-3	TGTGCCAGCAGCTTGGGTAGCGGGGCCATAGCAGATACGCAGTATTTT	CASSLGSGAIADTQYF
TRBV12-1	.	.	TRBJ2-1	TGTGCCAGCAGCTTCATCTCCGAAGGACTAGCGGGGGACAATGAGCAGTTCTTC	CASSFISEGLAGDNEQFF
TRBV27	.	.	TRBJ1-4	TGTGCCAGCAGTTTTGGAGGGAAAGTGAAAAAACTGTTTTTT	CASSFGGKVKKLFF
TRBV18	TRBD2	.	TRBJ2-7	TGTGCCAGCTCATCGGGACTACCGAACTCCTACGAGCAGTACTTC	CASSSGLPNSYEQYF
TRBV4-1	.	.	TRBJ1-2	TGCGCCAGCAGCCCGCTGACAGACTCCTTAGGCTACACCTTC	CASSPLTDSLGYTF
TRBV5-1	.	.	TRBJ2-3	TGCGCCAGCAGACGGGACACACCGAGCACAGATACGCAGTATTTT	CASRRDTPSTDTQYF
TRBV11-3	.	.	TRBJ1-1	TGTGCCAGCAGCCTACTTAGGAACACTGAAGCTTTCTTT	CASSLLRNTEAFF
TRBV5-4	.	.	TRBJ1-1	TGTGCCAGCAGCTTGGAACACCCCGGAGACACTGAAGCTTTCTTT	CASSLEHPGDTEAFF
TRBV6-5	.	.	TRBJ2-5	TGTGCCAGCAGTACTGACCAAGAGACCCAGTACTTC	CASSTDQETQYF
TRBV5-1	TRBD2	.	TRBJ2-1	TGCGCCAGCACCACCGGGGCGGGGGGGCCTAGCTCCTACAATGAGCAGTTCTTC	CASTTGAGGPSSYNEQFF
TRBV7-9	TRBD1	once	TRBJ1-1	TGTGCCAGCGGACAGGGGGCGAACACTGAAGCTTTCTTT	CASGQGANTEAFF
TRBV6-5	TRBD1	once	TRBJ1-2	TGTGCCAGCTCCCGACAGGGGAACGGCGGCTACACCTTC	CASSRQGNGGYTF
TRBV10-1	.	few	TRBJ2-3	TGCGCCAGCAGTCCCGGCGGGGGCACAGATACGCAGTATTTT	CASSPGGGTDTQYF
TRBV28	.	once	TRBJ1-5	TGTGCCAGCAGTTTGTCAGGGAATCGGCCCCAGCATTTT	CASSLSGNRPQHF
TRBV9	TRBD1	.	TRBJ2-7	TGTGCCAGCAGCGCATGGGACAGGGCTCACGAGCAGTACTTC	CASSAWDRAHEQYF